This T cell receptor (beta chain) stems from a study of blood T cell repertoires in COVID-19. Looking at the study overall: Samples of COVID-19 (acute and convalescent) were obtained from the United States, Italy and Spain.

The table came from immunoSEQ multiplex PCR; TCRdb's copy has only in-frame clones and leaves some out. The sample contains 20,000 to 25,000 clones, 75% to 95% of which appear only once. The specimen sequenced was peripheral blood. This receptor was obtained from an older woman with active COVID-19.

As DNA, the CDR3 is TGTGCCAGCAGCTTAGCAGGGACACCTAACTATGGCTACACCTTC. Encoded protein: CASSLAGTPNYGYTF. This chain connects TRBV7-2 to TRBJ1-2; tentative D call: TRBD1 (6 bases). The V gene lost 0 bases and the J gene lost 0 bases, with 8 bases spanning the gap. The CDR3 is made up of 15 amino acids. CDR1 and CDR2 (germline): SGHTA, FQGNSA. The full variable domain, rest sourced from reference TRBV7-2 and TRBJ1-2, is GAGVSQSPSNKVTEKGKDVELRCDPISGHTALYWYRQSLGQGLEFLIYFQGNSAPDKSGLPSDRFSAERTGGSVSTLTIQRTQQEDSAVYLCASSLAGTPNYGYTFGSGTRLTVV.